This T cell receptor (beta chain) appears in the sequencing data of a study of cytomegalovirus exposure and HLA in healthy donors. General observations from the study: Per published reports, the classifier diagnosed cytomegalovirus status with high specificity and sensitivity.

CDR3 length equals 15 residues. The V end was cut by 2 bases, the J end by 0 bases, with 8 bases between. Germline V gene data show CDR1 as SGHKS and CDR2 as YYEKEE (reference sequence). Notes on this clone: Its target is unknown. This sample includes further DNA sequences coding for the same CDR3.

PCR primers comprised 60 Vbeta and 13 Jbeta primers. Here immunoSEQ multiplex PCR was the method, and the copy in TCRdb shows in-frame clones only, minus some. The table lists around 97,000 clones, 66% of them singletons. The sequencing input was PBMCs. The clonotype originates from a woman between 45 and 65 years old in good health and CMV-seronegative. The rearrangement uses TRBV5-5 and TRBJ2-2; the D gene is possibly TRBD1 (5 bases). CDR3 region: CASSLDSANTGELFF. CDR3 nucleotide sequence: TGTGCCAGCAGCTTAGACAGTGCGAACACCGGGGAGCTGTTTTTT.